These 7 T cell receptor beta chains share one sample of origin, sequenced in a study of beta chain features in type 1 diabetes. Findings and limits, study-wide: TCRB CDR3 length was moderately but significantly reduced in all four CD4+ subsets of Type 1 diabetes patients.

These receptors have no known antigen. The whole isolated RNA underwent reverse transcription, so sequencing captured expressed TCRB transcripts. The assay was immunoSEQ multiplex PCR, and TCRdb's table has in-frame clones only and misses some. The sample includes around 140,000 clones, approximately 10% of them seen just once. The material sequenced was central memory CD4+ T cells from blood. The receptors stem from a man aged 25 to 40 with type 1 diabetes.

This clone has only a few counts. The chain recombines TRBV7-8 with TRBJ2-1; 9 bases line up with TRBD2. The CDR3 loop spans 13 amino acids. V gave up 5 bases and J gave up 7 bases; unmatched junction bases: 3. Germline CDR1 SGHVS, CDR2 FQNEAQ. The CDR3 protein is CASSMGLANEQFF. The CDR3 coding sequence is TGTGCCAGCAGCATGGGACTAGCAAATGAGCAGTTCTTC.

There are a few counts of this clone. The rearrangement uses TRBV28 and TRBJ2-2, with D maybe TRBD1 (5 bases). Germline CDR1 reads MDHEN; CDR2 reads SYDVKM. V lost 9 bases and J 0 bases, leaving 8 bases between the germline ends. The CDR3 is 13 residues long. CDR3 amino acids: CASRQSNTGELFF. CDR3 DNA sequence: TGTGCCAGTAGACAGTCGAACACCGGGGAGCTGTTTTTT.

This clone has a handful of counts. The V gene is TRBV4-1, the J gene TRBJ1-1, with a possible D match to TRBD1 (6 bases). Germline-derived CDR1 and CDR2 are MGHRA and YSYEKL. This CDR3 is 14 amino acids long. V shed 2 bases and J shed 7 bases, with 14 bases lying between them. The CDR3 protein is CASSQLWVQGEAFF. For the CDR3, the DNA is TGCGCCAGCAGCCAATTGTGGGTACAGGGTGAAGCTTTCTTT.

The gene calls are TRBV2 and TRBJ1-5; D perhaps matches TRBD1 (5 bases). Germline CDR1 is SNHLY and CDR2 is FYNNEI. CDR3 length: 14 amino acids. Between the trimmed V and J ends, which lost 2 bases and 7 bases, there was a span of 12 bases. CDR3 in amino acids: CASSELQGFQPQHF. The DNA for the CDR3 is TGTGCCAGCAGTGAACTTCAGGGTTTCCAGCCCCAGCATTTT.

This rearrangement joins TRBV9 to TRBJ2-5, with D tentatively TRBD2 (6 bases). CDR3 length: 14 residues. Per the germline V gene, CDR1 is SGDLS and CDR2 is YYNGEE. The ends were cut back, 4 bases at V and 7 bases at J, with 17 bases in the middle. The CDR3 bases are TGTGCCAGCAGCCCCGGGACTCATAAAGGGACCCAGTACTTC. It encodes CASSPGTHKGTQYF.

The V and J genes are TRBV7-2 and TRBJ1-5; D gene unclear. CDR3 length: 13 amino acids. Germline CDR1 and CDR2: SGHTA and FQGNSA. V was shortened by 5 bases and J by 11 bases, with 16 bases between the two germline ends. CDR3 loop: CASSTQEVQAQHF. The CDR3 DNA is TGTGCCAGCAGCACCCAGGAAGTGCAGGCCCAGCATTTT.

A few counts support this clone. This chain links TRBV5-1 with TRBJ2-1; 8 nucleotides match TRBD2. V was pared by 3 bases and J by 1 base, with 6 bases of the junction left unmatched. The CDR3 is 16 amino acids. Germline-derived CDR1 and CDR2 are SGHRS and YFSETQ. The CDR3 reads CASSWQSGGSYNEQFF. The CDR3 coding sequence is TGCGCCAGCAGCTGGCAAAGCGGGGGTTCCTACAATGAGCAGTTCTTC.